This TCR beta chain was profiled in a study of shared clonotypes between healthy human individuals (dated by TCRdb to between 2020 and 2021). The study in broad terms: The cohort included a few men and two women between 18 and 49 years of age. For each donor, three plates each were used for CD4 naive and CD4 memory, two plates were used for CD8 naive, and one plate was used for CD8 memory. Libraries were prepared and TCR repertoires were sequenced by different laboratories using diverse techniques, in order to increase sequencing depth and limit assay-specific biases. Each donor's leukapheresis produced roughly between roughly 0.85 and 9.5 billion PBMCs. Blood TCR repertoires of about 5 healthy adults were deeply sequenced to estimate repertoire size and the extent of clonotype sharing between individuals. What the research found in general, with its limitations: When several donors were compared, the shared fraction of clonotypes was about 5.5% for naive CD4, about 4% for naive CD8, roughly 2.5% for memory CD4, and 0.3% to 0.5% for memory CD8. Based on pairwise subsampling, the degree of clonotype sharing among donors was expected to be affected by sequencing depth. Clonotypes shared by all four sorted-subset donors showed higher generation probabilities than non-shared clonotypes. Larger estimated clonotype richness was generally found for naive subsets than for memory subsets. Because the study included a small number of donors, the genetic and exposure-history diversity represented was limited. Sampling was restricted to blood, and TCR repertoires in tissues likely differ from the TCR repertoires found in blood. Even with the large sequencing depth, rarefaction of the sorted-subset datasets indicated that sequencing was incomplete.

Using the deep immunoSEQ assay, multiplex PCR amplified TCR CDR3 regions from genomic DNA. For each cell subset, the extracted genomic DNA was distributed evenly across all wells of several immunoSEQ 96-well plates, and each plate served as one replicate. Each replicate PCR for sorted subsets received 200 ng genomic DNA, equal to about 30,000 T cell genomes. Purified libraries were measured with a Qubit 3.0 fluorometer, size-checked on a Bioanalyzer 2100, and measured again with the KAPA Library Quantification kit. Every immunoSEQ 96-well plate was sequenced on a dedicated single-read 150-cycle Illumina NextSeq 550 flow cell. For the original study's pipeline: The immunoSEQ output contained only junctional sequences without quality scores, so filtering could not match that applied to full-length reads. Sequences were annotated with PyIR, a Python wrapper for IgBLAST v1.9, using IMGT germline references to assign V/J genes and CDR3. Reads were filtered out if the reads had weak V/J assignments (E-value above 1e-6), no CDR3, stop codons, out-of-frame junctions, or ambiguous translated residues. V3J clonotypes were defined as sequences sharing the same inferred V gene, J gene, and CDR3 amino acid sequence. The percentage overlap between two repertoires was calculated by dividing the number of shared unique clonotypes by the size of the smaller repertoire. Repertoire richness was assessed with RTK rarefaction, the Chao1 estimator, and Recon v2.1 estimates of unobserved clonotypes. For all TCRbeta clonotypes obtained by the gDNA method from a few donors, generation probabilities were computed with OLGA. The immuneACCESS repertoire file appears here via TCRdb, limited to in-frame rearrangements. These files lack a portion of the clones; in checked studies, under half of the deficit traces to unresolved V genes, and the cause of the others is not known. V and J calls and clone size come straight from that table; D and trimming were deduced from the DNA. This sample is represented by 550,000 to 700,000 clones; less than 80% of them were singletons. Together, the top ten hold around 2% of the sample.

Turning to this clone: Its antigen is unknown. Per-base qualities were not stored, and no clone one base away is much larger.

The donors were healthy, HIV-negative adults with no recently reported acute infections or vaccinations. Only Caucasian adults living in Nashville, Tennessee, USA were represented among the donors. Magnetic negative selection was used to enrich CD4+ T cells, after which naive cells were positively selected on CD45RA and the negative fraction became the memory subset. Blood was obtained by leukapheresis, after which PBMCs were separated by Ficoll-Histopaque density gradient centrifugation and cryopreserved in liquid nitrogen vapor phase. Analytical flow cytometry was used to check the purity and quantity of each magnetically sorted T cell population. From each sorted fraction, genomic DNA was isolated and quantified by UV absorbance on a Nanodrop 2000c. The germline V gene gives CDR1 as MDHEN and CDR2 as SYDVKM. The CDR3 goes from the cysteine to the phenylalanine over 16 residues. The retained sequence is limited to the CDR3, 48 bases, with the frame set at the first base. The junction shows trimming of 7 bases on V and 3 bases on J, and the gene matches do not reach 9 bases of it.

The receptor comes from a woman in her thirties in good health. The rearrangement combines TRBV28 with TRBJ1-4; 9 central bases correspond to TRBD1. The source material was memory CD4+ T cells sorted from blood. The sample's cell subset or site, from its label and the paper: CD45RA-negative fraction. For the CDR3, the sequence is CASTGQGYPANEKLFF. The DNA sequence reads TGTGCCAGCACCGGACAGGGGTACCCAGCTAATGAAAAACTGTTTTTT.